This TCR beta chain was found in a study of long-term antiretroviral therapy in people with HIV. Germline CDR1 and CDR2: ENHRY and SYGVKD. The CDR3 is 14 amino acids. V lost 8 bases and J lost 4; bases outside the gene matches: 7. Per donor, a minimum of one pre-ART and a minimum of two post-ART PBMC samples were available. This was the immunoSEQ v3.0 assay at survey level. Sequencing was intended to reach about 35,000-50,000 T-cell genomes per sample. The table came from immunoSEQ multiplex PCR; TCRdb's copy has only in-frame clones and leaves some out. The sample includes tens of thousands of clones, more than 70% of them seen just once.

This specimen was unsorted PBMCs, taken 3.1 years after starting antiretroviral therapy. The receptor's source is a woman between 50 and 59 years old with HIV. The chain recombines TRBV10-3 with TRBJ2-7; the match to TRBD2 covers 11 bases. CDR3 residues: CAIRPGTSGYEQYF. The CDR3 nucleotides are TGTGCCATCCGCCCCGGGACTAGCGGTTACGAGCAGTACTTC.